Below are 20 T cell receptor beta chains sequenced from a single sample in a study of blood T cell repertoires in COVID-19. Data came from immunoSEQ multiplex PCR; TCRdb stores just in-frame clones and leaves some out. The table lists 250,000 or so clones, 89% of them singletons. Sequencing was carried out using peripheral blood. These receptors were taken from a woman between 35 and 50 years old who had recovered from COVID-19.

The chain employs TRBV30 and TRBJ1-1; 7 nucleotides align to TRBD1. The ends lost 4 bases at V and 3 bases at J; junction bases unmatched: 11. This CDR3 has 15 residues. CDR1 is GTSNPN, CDR2 SVGIG, per germline (reference sequence). The CDR3 region is CAWTGRGTEDTEAFF. The CDR3, as DNA: TGTGCCTGGACGGGCAGGGGGACCGAAGACACTGAAGCTTTCTTT.

DNA for the CDR3: TGTGCCAGTAGAGAGGGACCGGGACAGGGCTTCTCTGGGGCCAACGTCCTGACTTTC. Its translation: CASREGPGQGFSGANVLTF. J is TRBJ2-6 and V is TRBV19, with 9 bases aligning to TRBD1. The germline gives CDR1 LNHDA, CDR2 SQIVND (reference sequence). This CDR3 is built from 19 residues. The J segment lost 0 bases and the V segment lost 6 bases, leaving 12 bases of the junction unmatched. Filled out from reference TRBV19 and TRBJ2-6, the complete variable domain reads DGGITQSPKYLFRKEGQNVTLSCEQNLNHDAMYWYRQDPGQGLRLIYYSQIVNDFQKGDIAEGYSVSREKKESFPLTVTSAQKNPTAFYLCASREGPGQGFSGANVLTFGAGSRLTVL.

The chain carries TRBV18 and TRBJ2-7; 10 bases align to TRBD1. J lost 1 base, V lost 0 bases, and 0 bases had no gene match. The V gene's germline CDR1 is KGHSH and CDR2 LQKENI. The CDR3 covers 15 residues. The CDR3 DNA reads TGTGCCAGCTCACCACCGGGACAGGGGTCCTACGAGCAGTACTTC. Encoded protein: CASSPPGQGSYEQYF.

J is TRBJ2-3 and V is TRBV7-9; TRBD2 aligns across 13 bases. V shed 5 bases and J 3 bases; nucleotides not matched to a gene: 5. The CDR3 has 16 amino acids. From germline, CDR1 is SEHNR and CDR2 FQNEAQ (reference sequence). CDR3 nucleotide sequence: TGTGCCAGCAGCCGACCGGGACTAGCGGGAACAGATACGCAGTATTTT. Protein product: CASSRPGLAGTDTQYF.

Only a few counts were recorded for this clone. The genes are TRBV4-2 and TRBJ2-1, with TRBD2 matching over 9 bases. The CDR3 length is 20 residues. J gave up 0 bases and V 0 bases, and 12 bases lay outside the gene matches. CDR1 is LGHNA, CDR2 YNFKEQ, per germline. This CDR3 reads CASSQDPGLATSYSYNEQFF. CDR3 sequence (DNA): TGTGCCAGCAGCCAAGATCCGGGACTAGCTACAAGCTACTCCTACAATGAGCAGTTCTTC.

The chain carries TRBV15 and TRBJ1-1; no clear D gene. V lost 1 base and J 0 bases, leaving 9 bases between the germline ends. The germline V gene encodes CDR1 LNHNV and CDR2 YYDKDF (reference sequence). CDR3 length: 15 residues. The CDR3 DNA is TGTGCCACCAGCAGAGGTGGACTCATGAACACTGAAGCTTTCTTT. It is translated as CATSRGGLMNTEAFF. The complete variable domain, with remaining parts taken from reference TRBV15 and TRBJ1-1, reads DAMVIQNPRYQVTQFGKPVTLSCSQTLNHNVMYWYQQKSSQAPKLLFHYYDKDFNNEADTPDNFQSRRPNTSFCFLDIRSPGLGDTAMYLCATSRGGLMNTEAFFGQGTRLTVV.

This clone was recorded once. V usage is TRBV4-2 and J usage is TRBJ2-2; D is possibly TRBD1 (6 bases). The CDR3 consists of 16 residues. Trimming stripped 5 bases from V and 2 bases from J, with 15 bases between. CDR1 is LGHNA, CDR2 YNFKEQ, per germline. CDR3: CASSALGTSNTGELFF. CDR3 DNA sequence: TGTGCCAGCAGCGCCCTCGGGACAAGTAACACCGGGGAGCTGTTTTTT.

V gene TRBV21-1 combines with J gene TRBJ1-1; the table's D call, TRBD1, has no DNA check behind it. TRBV21-1 is noted as a pseudogene. The CDR3 extends over 14 amino acids. The chain's CDR3 is CAPGQGFSYTEAFF. The CDR3 DNA sequence: TGTGCCCCGGGACAGGGGTTTTCGTACACTGAAGCTTTCTTT.

This chain uses TRBV24-1 with TRBJ1-5, with D perhaps matching TRBD1 (6 bases). Deletions cut 4 bases from V and 9 bases from J, with 21 bases between. CDR1 and CDR2 from the germline V gene are KGHDR and SFDVKD. There are 16 residues in the CDR3. The CDR3: CATSDPGQPRGGPQHF. In DNA, the CDR3 is TGTGCCACCAGTGACCCTGGACAGCCCCGTGGGGGGCCCCAGCATTTT.

This clone was picked up a small number of times. This sequence joins TRBV29-1 and TRBJ1-2; 7 nucleotides line up with TRBD1. With 4 bases clipped from V and 3 bases from J, the junction kept 5 bases outside the gene matches. The CDR3 totals 13 residues. From germline, CDR1 is SQVTM and CDR2 ANQGSEA. The CDR3 loop is CSVATGEHYGYTF. DNA for the CDR3: TGCAGCGTTGCTACAGGGGAGCACTATGGCTACACCTTC.

The CDR3 DNA reads as TGTGCCATCAGTGGGGGATCTCCTACAGGGGGCGGTGGCTATGGCTACACCTTC. This gives the protein CAISGGSPTGGGGYGYTF. The chain carries TRBV10-3 and TRBJ1-2; 9 bases are shared with TRBD1. Germline V CDR1 and CDR2: ENHRY, SYGVKD. The CDR3 is 18 residues long. V trimming: 4 bases; J trimming: 4 bases; junction bases outside the gene matches: 16.

The V and J genes are TRBV19 and TRBJ1-5; TRBD1 aligns across 7 bases. V was pared by 1 base and J by 3 bases, with 3 bases of the junction left unmatched. Germline V gene data show CDR1 as LNHDA and CDR2 as SQIVND (reference sequence). There are 15 residues in the CDR3. The CDR3 DNA follows: TGTGCCAGTAGTATAGGACAGGGATACAATCAGCCCCAGCATTTT. Amino acid sequence: CASSIGQGYNQPQHF.

The genes are TRBV11-3 and TRBJ2-5; 9 nucleotides align to TRBD2. Trimming at V came to 0 bases and at J to 1 base, leaving 18 bases not matched to a gene. Germline CDR1 and CDR2: SGHNT and YENEEA. This CDR3 is built from 21 residues. CDR3 sequence: CASSLEAIGGGRDPTQETQYF. The CDR3 coding sequence is TGTGCCAGCAGCTTAGAAGCTATCGGTGGCGGGAGGGACCCCACCCAAGAGACCCAGTACTTC.

The V call is TRBV19, the J call TRBJ2-3, with a weak D call TRBD2 (5 bases). The CDR3 loop spans 16 amino acids. Germline CDR1 and CDR2: LNHDA and SQIVND (reference sequence). Deletions cut 7 bases from V and 3 bases from J, with 20 bases between. The CDR3: CASTPWRPSVTDTQYF. In DNA, the CDR3 is TGTGCCAGTACCCCCTGGAGGCCAAGCGTGACAGATACGCAGTATTTT.

On this clone: At one boundary the junction diverges from the germline segment, which might be a read error. V gene TRBV2 combines with J gene TRBJ2-5; 11 bases line up with TRBD2. CDR1 is SNHLY, CDR2 FYNNEI, per germline. The CDR3 loop spans 12 amino acids. The CDR3 nucleotides read TGTGCCAGCATGGGACTAGCGGAGATCTTGGACTTC. Translating it yields CASMGLAEILDF.

V gene TRBV5-1 combines with J gene TRBJ2-7, with 8 bases identical to TRBD1. The CDR3 has 13 amino acids. V lost 5 bases, J lost 6 bases, and 7 bases stayed unmatched. CDR1 and CDR2 (germline): SGHRS, YFSETQ. CDR3 amino acids: CASRTGQGPEQYF. The CDR3 DNA follows: TGCGCCAGCAGAACCGGACAGGGACCCGAGCAGTACTTC.

The chain recombines TRBV7-8 with TRBJ2-3, with D perhaps TRBD1 (5 bases). V gave up 1 base and J gave up 0 bases, with 11 bases separating them. The CDR3 is 16 residues long. CDR1 and CDR2 from the germline V gene are SGHVS and FQNEAQ. CDR3 bases: TGTGCCAGCAGCTTAGTAAGGGGTTCTAGCACAGATACGCAGTATTTT. Translating gives CASSLVRGSSTDTQYF.

This clone was recorded only once. The rearrangement links TRBV5-6 to TRBJ2-5; 9 bases are shared with TRBD1. Germline V gene data show CDR1 as SGHDT and CDR2 as YYEEEE. The junction had 8 bases not matched to a gene; V was cut back by 4 bases and J by 4 bases. The CDR3 loop spans 15 amino acids. The CDR3 nucleotides are TGTGCCAGCAGCAGCACAGGGGGCGCTTCAGAGACCCAGTACTTC. It encodes CASSSTGGASETQYF.

V and J are TRBV6-1 and TRBJ2-1; 11 positions match TRBD2. The germline gives CDR1 MNHNS, CDR2 SASEGT. The CDR3 runs 15 residues. V trimming: 3 bases; J trimming: 4 bases; junction bases outside the gene matches: 2. The chain's CDR3 is CASSDGTSGYNEQFF. As DNA, the CDR3 is TGTGCCAGCAGTGACGGGACTAGCGGTTACAATGAGCAGTTCTTC.

V and J are TRBV19 and TRBJ1-1, with D maybe TRBD1 (6 bases). The V and J ends lost 0 bases and 6 bases respectively, with 11 bases between them. Germline CDR1 reads LNHDA; CDR2 reads SQIVND (reference sequence). This CDR3 is 14 amino acids long. The CDR3 DNA sequence: TGTGCCAGTAGTATAGACCTCCCAGGGGCTGAAGCTTTCTTT. Protein product: CASSIDLPGAEAFF.